These 32 T cell receptor beta chains share one sample of origin, sequenced in a study of cytomegalovirus exposure and HLA in healthy donors. The primer mix had 60 Vbeta and 13 Jbeta primers. TCRdb keeps only in-frame clones here, not all; method: immunoSEQ multiplex PCR. The table includes under 200,000 clones, around 77% detected once. Input material: PBMCs. The receptor set was obtained from a man in his fifties or sixties in good health and CMV-seronegative.

Worth noting for this clone: The junction departs from the called germline gene at one end, perhaps through a read error. The chain recombines TRBV7-9 with TRBJ1-5; 11 bases map to TRBD1. Germline V gene lookup returns CDR1 SEHNR and CDR2 FQNEAQ (reference sequence). The length of the CDR3 is 15 residues. The CDR3 coding sequence is TGTGCCAGCAGCTTAGGGACAGGGGGCCGACAGCCCCAGAATTTT. This sequence encodes CASSLGTGGRQPQNF.

This clone has just a few counts. At one end, the junction sequence differs from germline, possibly due to a read error. The chain uses TRBV7-9 and TRBJ1-1; D is perhaps TRBD1 (5 bases). CDR1 is SEHNR and CDR2 is FQNEAQ in the germline V gene (reference sequence). CDR3 length equals 12 residues. CDR3 in DNA: TGTTCCAGCAGTCCCGTTAGGACAGAAGCTTTCTTT. Its translation: CSSSPVRTEAFF.

The rearrangement uses TRBV19 and TRBJ2-7, with D tentatively TRBD1 (5 bases). The CDR3 is 14 amino acids. Trimming pared 3 bases from V and 6 bases from J, leaving 15 bases between. CDR1 is LNHDA, CDR2 SQIVND, per germline (reference sequence). The CDR3 region is CASSIGHLSLEQYF. The DNA for the CDR3 is TGTGCCAGTAGTATCGGACATCTGTCTCTCGAGCAGTACTTC.

This clone has just a few counts. The V and J genes are TRBV14 and TRBJ2-3; D unresolved. The germline V gene encodes CDR1 SGHDN and CDR2 FVKESK. V lost 5 bases, J lost 0 bases, and 12 bases lay in between. The CDR3 is 15 residues long. DNA of the CDR3: TGTGCCAGCAGCTCCTGGAGTCCAAGCACAGATACGCAGTATTTT. Its protein product is CASSSWSPSTDTQYF.

This chain links TRBV9 with TRBJ2-2, with 9 bases aligning to TRBD1. Per germline, CDR1 SGDLS and CDR2 YYNGEE. V gave up 0 bases and J gave up 1 base; unmatched junction bases: 1. This CDR3 has 16 amino acids. The DNA of the CDR3 is TGTGCCAGCAGCGTAGGGACAGGGGAGAACACCGGGGAGCTGTTTTTT. Its translation is CASSVGTGENTGELFF.

The chain is built from TRBV27 and TRBJ1-5; 8 nucleotides line up with TRBD1. The V segment lost 6 bases and the J segment 4 bases; nucleotides outside the gene matches: 8. The CDR3 consists of 15 residues. Germline V gene sequence: CDR1 MNHEY, CDR2 SMNVEV (reference sequence). CDR3 DNA sequence: TGTGCCAGCAGGCAAAGTACAGGGGGGAATCAGCCCCAGCATTTT. Residues: CASRQSTGGNQPQHF.

The chain joins TRBV7-3 to TRBJ2-5; 13 bases fit TRBD2. Germline lookup yields CDR1 SGHTA and CDR2 FQGTGA. With V trimmed by 1 base and J by 4 bases, 15 bases remained unmatched. This CDR3 has 20 residues. This CDR3 reads CASSLRGTGETSGRSETQYF. The CDR3 DNA reads as TGTGCCAGCAGCTTAAGAGGGACAGGGGAGACTAGCGGGAGGTCAGAGACCCAGTACTTC.

This chain links TRBV29-1 with TRBJ2-1, with TRBD1 as a possible D gene (5 bases). V lost 7 bases and J 8 bases, leaving 15 bases between the germline ends. Germline V lookup: CDR1 SQVTM, CDR2 ANQGSEA. The CDR3 totals 12 residues. This chain's CDR3 is CSASQTVDEQFF. CDR3 in DNA: TGCAGCGCTTCTCAGACAGTCGATGAGCAGTTCTTC.

The chain couples TRBV7-2 to TRBJ2-5, with a tentative D call TRBD1 (6 bases). The better agreement between TRBJ2-7 and the DNA end casts doubt on the J call. CDR1 is SGHTA, CDR2 FQGNSA, per germline. The length of the CDR3 is 14 residues. The CDR3, as DNA: TGTGCCAGCAGCTTAATGGGGGCAACCTACGAGCAGTACTTC. It encodes CASSLMGATYEQYF.

The chain couples TRBV5-8 to TRBJ2-1; 11 bases map to TRBD2. This CDR3 has 20 amino acids. Trimming at V came to 1 base and at J to 3 bases, leaving 15 bases not matched to a gene. Germline CDR1 is SGHTS and CDR2 is YDEGEE. The CDR3 spells CASSLSLAGGKAAFYNEQFF. The CDR3 DNA is TGTGCCAGCAGCTTGTCCTTAGCGGGAGGGAAGGCTGCTTTCTACAATGAGCAGTTCTTC.

Concerning this clone: One end of the junction varies from germline; a read error may be responsible. The V call is TRBV7-9, the J call TRBJ2-1; the match to TRBD2 covers 7 bases. Germline lookup yields CDR1 SEHNR and CDR2 FQNEAQ (reference sequence). The length of the CDR3 is 12 residues. The CDR3 here is CSSSPGGNEQFF. The CDR3 coding sequence is TGTTCCAGCAGCCCGGGGGGCAATGAGCAGTTCTTC.

The chain couples TRBV5-4 to TRBJ1-1, with a weak D call TRBD1 (6 bases). V lost 8 bases, J lost 2 bases, and 13 bases lay in between. The V gene's germline CDR1 is SGHNT and CDR2 YYREEE (reference sequence). The CDR3 has 13 amino acids. CDR3 in DNA: TGTGCCAGTGGCGGGGGCGCTAACACTGAAGCTTTCTTT. Its translation is CASGGGANTEAFF.

For this clone: This same CDR3 is encoded by further DNA sequences in the sample. The chain joins TRBV7-9 to TRBJ2-5; 12 positions match TRBD2. This CDR3 has 14 amino acids. Germline V gene sequence: CDR1 SEHNR, CDR2 FQNEAQ (reference sequence). Trimming took 4 bases from V and 5 from J; bases not matched to a gene: 2. CDR3 in DNA: TGTGCCAGCAGCTCCGGGACTAGCGGGGAGACCCAGTACTTC. Translated, it gives CASSSGTSGETQYF.

The rearrangement uses TRBV6-1 and TRBJ1-1; tentative D call: TRBD1 (5 bases). The germline CDR1 and CDR2 sequences are MNHNS and SASEGT. V lost 1 base and J 4 bases, leaving 13 bases between the germline ends. The CDR3 contains 15 residues. The DNA of the CDR3 is TGTGCCAGCAGTGAAGTGAACGGGGGTGGCACTGAAGCTTTCTTT. The encoded protein is CASSEVNGGGTEAFF.

This chain links TRBV5-1 with TRBJ2-7, with 9 nucleotides matching TRBD1. Germline CDR1 reads SGHRS; CDR2 reads YFSETQ. This CDR3 has 16 amino acids. The V and J ends lost 0 bases and 6 bases, in that order; junction bases with no gene match: 10. The CDR3 nucleotides are TGCGCCAGCAGCTTGGAACAGGGGGCGGCCTTTGGCGAGCAGTACTTC. Translation gives CASSLEQGAAFGEQYF.

This chain joins TRBV19 and TRBJ2-2, with 7 positions matching TRBD1. This CDR3 comprises 15 residues. The germline V gene encodes CDR1 LNHDA and CDR2 SQIVND (reference sequence). J lost 5 bases, V lost 2 bases, and 5 bases had no gene match. The CDR3 region is CASSISDRVTGELFF. CDR3 DNA: TGTGCCAGTAGTATATCCGACAGGGTGACCGGGGAGCTGTTTTTT.

The chain couples TRBV18 to TRBJ2-1; 13 bases fit TRBD2. CDR3 size: 16 residues. Trimming removed 5 bases from V and 1 base from J; junction bases left unmatched: 2. CDR1 is KGHSH and CDR2 is LQKENI in the germline V gene. The DNA of the CDR3 is TGTGCCAGCTCAAGGACTAGCGGGAGTTCCTACAATGAGCAGTTCTTC. Protein: CASSRTSGSSYNEQFF.

The chain couples TRBV9 to TRBJ1-5; TRBD1 aligns across 9 bases. The germline V gene has CDR1 SGDLS and CDR2 YYNGEE. The CDR3 is 16 amino acids. Trimming removed 0 bases from V and 3 bases from J; junction bases left unmatched: 4. The CDR3 here is CASSVGTGGSNQPQHF. Here the CDR3 DNA reads TGTGCCAGCAGCGTAGGAACAGGGGGCTCCAATCAGCCCCAGCATTTT.

The chain is built from TRBV11-2 and TRBJ1-5; TRBD1 might be the D (5 bases). Germline CDR1 SGHAT, CDR2 FQNNGV. CDR3 size: 13 residues. The V end was cut by 0 bases, the J end by 11 bases, with 11 bases between. The CDR3 loop reads CASSLDTGGAQHF. As DNA, the CDR3 is TGTGCCAGCAGCTTAGACACCGGGGGGGCCCAGCATTTT.

This clone was counted a single time. This chain connects TRBV28 to TRBJ1-2; 10 positions match TRBD1. J gave up 3 bases and V 5 bases, and 15 bases lay outside the gene matches. CDR1 and CDR2 (germline): MDHEN, SYDVKM. The CDR3 sequence is 18 residues long. For the CDR3, the DNA is TGTGCCAGCAGTAGTTACCCTCCGGGACAGGGGTTTGACTATGGCTACACCTTC. Protein: CASSSYPPGQGFDYGYTF.

This CDR3 is CAWSVQGRTDTQYF. CDR3 coding DNA: TGTGCCTGGAGTGTGCAGGGGCGAACAGATACGCAGTATTTT. This sequence joins TRBV30 and TRBJ2-3, with D possibly being TRBD1 (6 bases). The CDR3 sequence is 14 residues long. Trimming stripped 0 bases from V and 3 bases from J, with 10 bases between. Per germline, CDR1 GTSNPN and CDR2 SVGIG (reference sequence).

The chain links TRBV14 to TRBJ2-1; no clear D. Per the germline V gene, CDR1 is SGHDN and CDR2 is FVKESK. The CDR3 has 13 residues. V dropped 0 bases and J dropped 9 bases, with 9 bases sitting between them. CDR3 residues: CASSQEGRSEQFF. The CDR3 nucleotides are TGTGCCAGCAGCCAAGAGGGTAGGAGTGAGCAGTTCTTC.

The gene calls are TRBV9 and TRBJ2-1; 8 bases line up with TRBD1. There are 15 residues in the CDR3. From germline, CDR1 is SGDLS and CDR2 YYNGEE. With 0 bases clipped from V and 8 bases from J, the junction kept 7 bases outside the gene matches. This CDR3 is CASSVGAGGGYEQFF. CDR3 nucleotide sequence: TGTGCCAGCAGCGTAGGGGCAGGGGGCGGTTATGAGCAGTTCTTC. Full variable domain (missing parts from reference TRBV9 and TRBJ2-1): DSGVTQTPKHLITATGQRVTLRCSPRSGDLSVYWYQQSLDQGLQFLIQYYNGEERAKGNILERFSAQQFPDLHSELNLSSLELGDSALYFCASSVGAGGGYEQFFGPGTRLTVL.

The J gene is TRBJ2-3, the V gene TRBV6-4; 10 bases align to TRBD2. V shed 4 bases and J 0 bases; nucleotides not matched to a gene: 4. CDR1 and CDR2 from the germline V gene are MRHNA and SNTAGT. This CDR3 has 16 residues. CDR3 sequence (DNA): TGTGCCAGCAGTGTCCTAGCGGGAGCAAGCACAGATACGCAGTATTTT. Protein sequence: CASSVLAGASTDTQYF.

The chain employs TRBV10-3 and TRBJ1-4; 12 positions agree with TRBD1. The CDR3 runs 17 residues. V was pared by 2 bases and J by 2 bases, with 3 bases of the junction left unmatched. The germline V gene has CDR1 ENHRY and CDR2 SYGVKD. The CDR3 DNA is TGTGCCATCAGTGAGGGGACAGGGGGCTCGACTAATGAAAAACTGTTTTTT. Encoded protein: CAISEGTGGSTNEKLFF.

Regarding this clone: One end of the junction does not line up with germline, which may come from a read error. The CDR3 bases are TGTGCCAGCAGCGCCACAGGGGGCTATAATTCACCCCTCAACTTT. It yields the protein CASSATGGYNSPLNF. The chain links TRBV5-4 to TRBJ1-6, with 9 bases that match TRBD1. CDR1 SGHNT and CDR2 YYREEE come from the germline V gene (reference sequence). There are 15 residues in the CDR3. Variable domain in full (rest from reference TRBV5-4 and TRBJ1-6): ETGVTQSPTHLIKTRGQQVTLRCSSQSGHNTVSWYQQALGQGPQFIFQYYREEENGRGNFPPRFSGLQFPNYSSELNVNALELDDSALYLCASSATGGYNSPLNFGNGTRLTVT.

As regards this clone: Other DNA sequences in the sample encode the same CDR3. CDR3 sequence: CASRRQGSGNTIYF. The CDR3 DNA reads TGTGCCAGCAGACGACAGGGTTCTGGAAACACCATATATTTT. The J gene is TRBJ1-3, the V gene TRBV6-5; 7 nucleotides agree with TRBD1. Trimming removed 6 bases from V and 1 base from J; junction bases left unmatched: 3. The CDR3 has 14 amino acids. Germline CDR1 MNHEY, CDR2 SVGAGI.

The CDR3, as DNA: TGTGCCAGCGGCGAGGGCGGAGCGGGGCACCGGGAGACCCAGTACTTC. As protein: CASGEGGAGHRETQYF. V usage is TRBV5-4 and J usage is TRBJ2-5; TRBD2 agrees at 7 bases. CDR1 is SGHNT, CDR2 YYREEE, per germline (reference sequence). The trim removed 7 bases at V and 5 bases at J, leaving 17 bases unmatched. CDR3 length: 16 amino acids. Using reference TRBV5-4 and TRBJ2-5 for the parts outside the CDR3, the full variable domain is ETGVTQSPTHLIKTRGQQVTLRCSSQSGHNTVSWYQQALGQGPQFIFQYYREEENGRGNFPPRFSGLQFPNYSSELNVNALELDDSALYLCASGEGGAGHRETQYFGPGTRLLVL.

This chain uses TRBV30 with TRBJ1-1; D remains ambiguous. Trimming shortened V by 0 bases and J by 8 bases, and 4 bases separated the two germline ends. Germline lookup yields CDR1 GTSNPN and CDR2 SVGIG (reference sequence). The CDR3 totals 10 residues. The CDR3 DNA is TGTGCCTGGAGTGTTAGCGAAGCTTTCTTT. Amino acids: CAWSVSEAFF.

The J gene is TRBJ1-5, the V gene TRBV10-3; TRBD1 agrees at 12 bases. The junction had 6 bases not matched to a gene; V was cut back by 2 bases and J by 4 bases. Germline V gene data show CDR1 as ENHRY and CDR2 as SYGVKD. The CDR3 length is 17 residues. CDR3 sequence: CAISEPGTGGGNQPQHF. As DNA, the CDR3 is TGTGCCATCAGTGAGCCCGGGACAGGGGGCGGAAATCAGCCCCAGCATTTT.

For this clone: Other DNA sequences in the sample encode the same CDR3. The chain carries TRBV29-1 and TRBJ2-1; 9 bases fit TRBD2. The junction had 1 base not matched to a gene; V was cut back by 4 bases and J by 6 bases. Germline V lookup: CDR1 SQVTM, CDR2 ANQGSEA. CDR3 length: 12 residues. The CDR3 DNA sequence: TGCAGCGTTGGCGGGGGGGCCAATGAGCAGTTCTTC. It is translated as CSVGGGANEQFF.

The rearrangement links TRBV11-3 to TRBJ1-1; D remains unclear. Germline V CDR1 and CDR2: SGHNT, YENEEA. The CDR3 covers 13 residues. V was cut by 5 bases and J by 3 bases, with 10 bases left in between. CDR3 in DNA: TGTGCCAGCAGCACCCACGGGGACACTGAAGCTTTCTTT. This translates into CASSTHGDTEAFF. Based on the CDR3 plus reference TRBV11-3 and TRBJ1-1, the full variable domain is EAGVVQSPRYKIIEKKQPVAFWCNPISGHNTLYWYLQNLGQGPELLIRYENEEAVDDSQLPKDRFSAERLKGVDSTLKIQPAELGDSAVYLCASSTHGDTEAFFGQGTRLTVV.